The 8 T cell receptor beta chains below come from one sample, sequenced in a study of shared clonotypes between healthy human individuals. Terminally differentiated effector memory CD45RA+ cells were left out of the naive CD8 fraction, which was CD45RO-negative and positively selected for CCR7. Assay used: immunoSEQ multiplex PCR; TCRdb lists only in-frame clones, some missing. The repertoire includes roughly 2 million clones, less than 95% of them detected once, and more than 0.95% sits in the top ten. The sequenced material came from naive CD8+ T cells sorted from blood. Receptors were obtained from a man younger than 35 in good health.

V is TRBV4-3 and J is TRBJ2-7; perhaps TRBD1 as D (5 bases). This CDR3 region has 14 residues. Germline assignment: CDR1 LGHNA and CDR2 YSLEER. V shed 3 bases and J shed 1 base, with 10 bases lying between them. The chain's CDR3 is CASSHRQNSYEQYF. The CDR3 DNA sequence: TGCGCCAGCAGCCACAGACAGAATTCCTACGAGCAGTACTTC.

The chain's CDR3 is CASSPGVAGITGELFF. CDR3 in DNA: TGCGCCAGCAGCCCTGGAGTTGCGGGGATCACCGGGGAGCTGTTTTTT. This chain links TRBV4-1 with TRBJ2-2; tentative D call: TRBD2 (6 bases). The CDR3 sequence is 16 residues long. Germline CDR1 is MGHRA and CDR2 is YSYEKL. Trimming took off 4 bases at V and 4 bases at J, with 16 bases between the two ends.

The CDR3 sequence is CASSETEAYTEAFF. In DNA, the CDR3 is TGTGCCAGCAGTGAAACCGAGGCATACACTGAAGCTTTCTTT. The chain uses TRBV2 and TRBJ1-1, with D uncertain. The CDR3 length is 14 residues. V was shortened by 2 bases and J by 3 bases, with 10 bases between the two germline ends. Germline loops: CDR1 SNHLY, CDR2 FYNNEI.

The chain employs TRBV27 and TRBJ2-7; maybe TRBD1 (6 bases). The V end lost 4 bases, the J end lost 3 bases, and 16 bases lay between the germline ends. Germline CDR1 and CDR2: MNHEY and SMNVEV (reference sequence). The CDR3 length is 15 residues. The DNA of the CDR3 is TGTGCCAGCAGTTATACCGGGACATACTACTACGAGCAGTACTTC. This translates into CASSYTGTYYYEQYF.

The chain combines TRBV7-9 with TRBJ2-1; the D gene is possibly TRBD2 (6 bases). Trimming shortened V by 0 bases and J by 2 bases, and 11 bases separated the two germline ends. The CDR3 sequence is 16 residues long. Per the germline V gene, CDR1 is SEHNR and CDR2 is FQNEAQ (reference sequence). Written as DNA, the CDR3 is TGTGCCAGCAGCTTAGCGCCCCGCGGGGCCTACAATGAGCAGTTCTTC. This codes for CASSLAPRGAYNEQFF.

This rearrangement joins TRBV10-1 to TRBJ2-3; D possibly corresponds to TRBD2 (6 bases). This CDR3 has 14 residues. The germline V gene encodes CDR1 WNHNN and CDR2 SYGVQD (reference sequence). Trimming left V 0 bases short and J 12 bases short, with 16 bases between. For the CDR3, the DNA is TGCGCCAGCAGTGAGTCTGGGGCGGGGCTGGGACAGTATTTT. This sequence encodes CASSESGAGLGQYF.

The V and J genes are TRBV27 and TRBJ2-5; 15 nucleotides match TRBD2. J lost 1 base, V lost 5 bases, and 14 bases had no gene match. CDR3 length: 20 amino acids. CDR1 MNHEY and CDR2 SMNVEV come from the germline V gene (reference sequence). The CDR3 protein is CASSKFGPGLAGGFQETQYF. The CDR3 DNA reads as TGTGCCAGCAGTAAATTCGGGCCGGGACTAGCGGGGGGTTTCCAAGAGACCCAGTACTTC.

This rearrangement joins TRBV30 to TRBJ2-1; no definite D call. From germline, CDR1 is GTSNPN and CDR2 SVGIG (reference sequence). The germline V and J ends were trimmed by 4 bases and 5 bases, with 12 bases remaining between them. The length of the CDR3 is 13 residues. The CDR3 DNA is TGTGCCTGGAACTTCTTCAGAGACAATGAGCAGTTCTTC. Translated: CAWNFFRDNEQFF.